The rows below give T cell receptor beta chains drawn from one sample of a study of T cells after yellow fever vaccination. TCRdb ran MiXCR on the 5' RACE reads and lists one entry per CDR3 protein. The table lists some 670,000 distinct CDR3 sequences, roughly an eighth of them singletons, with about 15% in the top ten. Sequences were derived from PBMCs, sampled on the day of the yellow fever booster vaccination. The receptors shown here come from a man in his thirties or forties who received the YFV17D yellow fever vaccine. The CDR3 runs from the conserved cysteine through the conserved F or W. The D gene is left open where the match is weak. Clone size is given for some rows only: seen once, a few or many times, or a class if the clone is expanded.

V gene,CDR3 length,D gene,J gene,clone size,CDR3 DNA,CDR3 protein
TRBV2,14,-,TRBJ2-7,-,TGTGCCAGCAGTGAATTAAGGGGGGACTACGAGCAGTACTTC,CASSELRGDYEQYF
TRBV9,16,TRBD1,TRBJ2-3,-,TGTGCCAGCAGCGTAGACCGGGACAGCTTAACAGATACGCAGTATTTT,CASSVDRDSLTDTQYF
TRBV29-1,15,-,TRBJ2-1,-,TGCAGCGTTGAAGATGGGGCCGGGCGGGGCAATGAGCAGTTCTTC,CSVEDGAGRGNEQFF
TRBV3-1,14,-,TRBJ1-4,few,TGTGCCAGCAGCCTGGCTGTAGTAGGAGAAAAACTGTTTTTT,CASSLAVVGEKLFF
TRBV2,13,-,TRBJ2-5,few,TGTGCCAGCAGAGAACCCCAACAGGGGACCCAGTACTTC,CASREPQQGTQYF
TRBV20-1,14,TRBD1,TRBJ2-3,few,TGCAGTGCCTCACAGGGGGCCGGCACAGATACGCAGTATTTT,CSASQGAGTDTQYF
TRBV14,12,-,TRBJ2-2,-,TGTGCCAGCAGCCCTTTCGGCCGGGAGCTGTTTTTT,CASSPFGRELFF
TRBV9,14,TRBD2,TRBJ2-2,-,TGTGCCAGCAGCGAACTTATGGGGGGGGGGGAGCTGTTTTTT,CASSELMGGGELFF
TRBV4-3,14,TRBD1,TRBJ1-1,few,TGCGCCAGCAGCCAAGGGGACAGGGGTTCTAAAGCTTTCTTT,CASSQGDRGSKAFF
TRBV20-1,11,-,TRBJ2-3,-,TGCAGTGCTGCCAGGACGGGTACGCAGTATTTT,CSAARTGTQYF
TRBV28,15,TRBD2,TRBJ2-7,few,TGTGCCAGCAGCCCGCCGGGACTAGCCATGCCCCAGCAGTACTTC,CASSPPGLAMPQQYF
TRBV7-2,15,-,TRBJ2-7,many,TGTGCCAGCAGCTCCTCAGGGTCTGGAGCCTACGAGCAGTACTTC,CASSSSGSGAYEQYF
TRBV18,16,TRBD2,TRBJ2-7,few,TGTGCCAGCTCACCCAGGGTAGCGGGAGTTGAGTACGAGCAGTACTTC,CASSPRVAGVEYEQYF
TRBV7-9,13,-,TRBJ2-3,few,TGTGCCAGCAGCTTAACAGGGAAAGATACGCAGTATTTT,CASSLTGKDTQYF
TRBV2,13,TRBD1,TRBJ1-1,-,TGTGCCAGCAGTTGGGACAGGGGGGGTGAAGCTTTCTTT,CASSWDRGGEAFF
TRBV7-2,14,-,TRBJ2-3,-,TGTGCCAGCAGTATGTCGGATAACACAGATACGCAGTATTTT,CASSMSDNTDTQYF
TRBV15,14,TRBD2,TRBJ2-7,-,TGTGCCACCAGCAGAATAACGGGAGGGGACGAGCAGTACTTC,CATSRITGGDEQYF
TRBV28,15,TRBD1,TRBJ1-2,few,TGTGCCAGCAGCGTGAACAGGGGAGGTACCTATGGCTACACCTTC,CASSVNRGGTYGYTF
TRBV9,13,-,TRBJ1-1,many,TGTGCCAGCAGCCCGAGACAGGAGAGAGTAACTTTCTTT,CASSPRQERVTFF
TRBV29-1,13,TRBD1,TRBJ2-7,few,TGCAGCGTCGGGGGACAGGGATTGTACGAGCAGTACTTC,CSVGGQGLYEQYF
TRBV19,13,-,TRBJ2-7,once,TGTGCCAGTAGTATCGGCTACTCCTACGAGCAGTACTTC,CASSIGYSYEQYF
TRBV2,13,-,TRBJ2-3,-,TGTGCCAGCAGTGAGAGGGTGCGGGGTACGCAGTATTTT,CASSERVRGTQYF
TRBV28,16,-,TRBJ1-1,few,TGTGCCAGCACCATGCTAGGGGCCCCCTCGGGCACTGAAGCTTTCTTT,CASTMLGAPSGTEAFF
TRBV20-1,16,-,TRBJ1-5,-,TGCAGTGCCGCCCCAGTGCGAAGGGAAGAAAATCAGCCCCAGCATTTT,CSAAPVRREENQPQHF
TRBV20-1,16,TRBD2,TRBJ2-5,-,TGCAGTGCCAGACTAGCGGGAGGAAAGGGAGTAGGGACCCAGTACTTC,CSARLAGGKGVGTQYF